The 18 T cell receptor beta chains reported below all come from one sample, sequenced in a study of shared clonotypes between healthy human individuals. CD45RO negativity and positive selection for CCR7 defined naive CD8 cells, a population that excluded terminally differentiated effector memory CD45RA+ cells. Using immunoSEQ multiplex PCR, the repertoire was profiled, and TCRdb retains in-frame clones only, with some absent. The table has roughly 590,000 clones, about 95% seen once. The sequenced sample consisted of naive CD8+ T cells sorted from blood. The source of these receptors is a woman between 25 and 40 years old in good health.

This clone came up a few times. The rearrangement joins TRBV27 to TRBJ2-1; weak D call: TRBD1 (7 bases). Germline assignment: CDR1 MNHEY and CDR2 SMNVEV (reference sequence). The CDR3 has 13 residues. V lost 4 bases and J 7 bases, leaving 11 bases between the germline ends. The DNA for the CDR3 is TGTGCCAGCAGTTCCGGGGGACAGAATGAGCAGTTCTTC. Translation: CASSSGGQNEQFF.

The chain links TRBV6-5 to TRBJ1-1; D gene unclear. The CDR3 spans 12 residues. V lost 8 bases and J lost 2, with 9 bases in between. CDR1 and CDR2 (germline): MNHEY, SVGAGI. This chain's CDR3 is CASHSFNTEAFF. In DNA, the CDR3 is TGTGCCAGCCACAGCTTCAACACTGAAGCTTTCTTT.

About this clone: Other DNA sequences from this sample encode an identical CDR3 as well. This chain uses TRBV30 with TRBJ1-3; the D is unclear. The CDR3 totals 13 residues. Trimming cost V 1 base and J 0 bases, with 4 bases left between them. Looked up from germline, CDR1 is GTSNPN and CDR2 is SVGIG (reference sequence). The DNA for the CDR3 is TGTGCCTGGAGTGGAGACTCTGGAAACACCATATATTTT. Protein sequence: CAWSGDSGNTIYF.

The chain carries TRBV13 and TRBJ2-3; D remains ambiguous. V shed 5 bases and J shed 6 bases, with 9 bases lying between them. This CDR3 has 12 residues. Looked up from germline, CDR1 is PRHDT and CDR2 is FYEKMQ (reference sequence). The CDR3 spells CASSVGWDTQYF. DNA of the CDR3: TGTGCCAGCAGCGTCGGGTGGGATACGCAGTATTTT.

The CDR3 protein is CASSSYEQFF. The CDR3 DNA reads TGTGCCAGCAGCAGCTATGAGCAGTTCTTC. The rearrangement joins TRBV2 to TRBJ2-1; D ambiguous. There are 10 residues in the CDR3. Germline assignment: CDR1 SNHLY and CDR2 FYNNEI. Trimming stripped 6 bases from V and 8 bases from J, with 5 bases between.

V usage is TRBV27 and J usage is TRBJ2-5; TRBD2 aligns across 15 bases. The CDR3 is 17 amino acids. Trimming took 5 bases from V and 4 from J; bases not matched to a gene: 8. Germline-derived CDR1 and CDR2 are MNHEY and SMNVEV (reference sequence). The CDR3 reads CASSTGLAGGPGETQYF. CDR3 coding DNA: TGTGCCAGCAGTACCGGACTAGCGGGAGGGCCGGGAGAGACCCAGTACTTC.

V gene TRBV6-4 combines with J gene TRBJ2-1; TRBD2 is a possible D gene (5 bases). V shed 0 bases and J shed 7 bases, with 13 bases lying between them. In germline, CDR1 is MRHNA, CDR2 SNTAGT. The CDR3 totals 15 residues. The CDR3: CASSDSLSGVNEQFF. In nucleotides, the CDR3 is TGTGCCAGCAGTGACTCGTTGTCCGGGGTGAATGAGCAGTTCTTC.

This chain links TRBV2 with TRBJ2-7; 9 positions match TRBD2. The ends lost 6 bases at V and 3 bases at J; junction bases unmatched: 6. The CDR3 runs to 14 residues. Germline V gene data show CDR1 as SNHLY and CDR2 as FYNNEI. The DNA of the CDR3 is TGTGCCAGCAGGGGACTAGCAGATAACTACGAGCAGTACTTC. The encoded protein is CASRGLADNYEQYF.

The V and J genes are TRBV27 and TRBJ2-7; a possible D gene is TRBD2 (5 bases). The CDR3 sequence is 14 residues long. V was shortened by 9 bases and J by 5 bases, with 20 bases between the two germline ends. The V gene's germline CDR1 is MNHEY and CDR2 SMNVEV (reference sequence). This CDR3 reads CASQGRAGLHEQYF. The CDR3 coding sequence is TGTGCCAGTCAAGGCCGTGCGGGTCTCCACGAGCAGTACTTC.

The rearrangement uses TRBV18 and TRBJ2-6, with D uncertain. Germline values: CDR1 KGHSH, CDR2 LQKENI. Trimming took off 0 bases at V and 1 base at J, with 4 bases between the two ends. This CDR3 has 15 amino acids. The CDR3 region is CASSPPPSGANVLTF. The CDR3 DNA sequence: TGTGCCAGCTCACCACCTCCATCTGGGGCCAACGTCCTGACTTTC.

CDR3 DNA: TGTGCCAGCAAGAACGGGACAGGGTTCGAGCAGTACTTC. This gives the protein CASKNGTGFEQYF. The chain combines TRBV27 with TRBJ2-7; 9 bases are a match to TRBD1. V was pared by 7 bases and J by 6 bases, with 7 bases of the junction left unmatched. The CDR3 runs 13 residues. Germline V gene sequence: CDR1 MNHEY, CDR2 SMNVEV (reference sequence).

This chain uses TRBV9 with TRBJ2-7; possible D gene TRBD1, 5 bases. This CDR3 region has 12 residues. V was trimmed by 0 bases and J by 7 bases, leaving 8 bases between them. Germline V gene sequence: CDR1 SGDLS, CDR2 YYNGEE. CDR3 coding DNA: TGTGCCAGCAGCGTAGATTCAGGGGAGCAGTACTTC. It translates to CASSVDSGEQYF.

The genes are TRBV27 and TRBJ2-7; D is perhaps TRBD1 (5 bases). This CDR3 contains 15 residues. Germline V gene sequence: CDR1 MNHEY, CDR2 SMNVEV (reference sequence). Trimming stripped 4 bases from V and 4 bases from J, with 17 bases between. As DNA, the CDR3 is TGTGCCAGCAGTTCCGACAGCGAAGGGCTATACGAGCAGTACTTC. This gives the protein CASSSDSEGLYEQYF.

This clone was counted a single time. The CDR3 nucleotides read TGTGCCAGCAGTGGGAGGGGGAACACTGAAGCTTTCTTT. Protein product: CASSGRGNTEAFF. The rearrangement links TRBV27 to TRBJ1-1; tentative D call: TRBD1 (5 bases). The CDR3 is made up of 13 amino acids. V shed 5 bases and J shed 1 base, with 8 bases lying between them. CDR1 and CDR2 (germline): MNHEY, SMNVEV (reference sequence).

The chain has TRBV5-6 and TRBJ1-6; 7 bases map to TRBD1. V lost 2 bases, J lost 14 bases, and 19 bases stayed unmatched. From germline, CDR1 is SGHDT and CDR2 YYEEEE. This CDR3 is 17 amino acids long. DNA for the CDR3: TGTGCCAGCAGCTTCAGAATCGACAGGGTAACGGACATGTCCCTCCACTTT. Translating gives CASSFRIDRVTDMSLHF.

This rearrangement joins TRBV6-5 to TRBJ2-7, with 13 bases identical to TRBD2. Trimming took 2 bases from V and 6 from J; bases not matched to a gene: 4. This CDR3 spans 15 amino acids. The V gene's germline CDR1 is MNHEY and CDR2 SVGAGI. For the CDR3, the DNA is TGTGCCAGCAGTTACCTGGGACTAGCGGGACTCGAGCAGTACTTC. Translating gives CASSYLGLAGLEQYF.

The rearrangement uses TRBV7-9 and TRBJ1-1, with D perhaps matching TRBD1 (6 bases). The CDR3 runs to 13 residues. The V end lost 2 bases, the J end lost 10 bases, and 14 bases lay between the germline ends. Germline CDR1 SEHNR, CDR2 FQNEAQ (reference sequence). CDR3 bases: TGTGCCAGCAGCTTACCGGCAGGGGATGTAGCTTTCTTT. It yields the protein CASSLPAGDVAFF.

The rearrangement uses TRBV5-1 and TRBJ2-7; 9 bases fit TRBD1. The CDR3 consists of 14 residues. V lost 2 bases to trimming and J lost 2 bases; unmatched junction nucleotides: 2. The germline V gene has CDR1 SGHRS and CDR2 YFSETQ. The CDR3 loop reads CASSFTGGTYEQYF. The CDR3 region has the DNA TGCGCCAGCAGCTTTACAGGGGGCACCTACGAGCAGTACTTC.